The present T cell receptor (beta chain) was sequenced within a study of blood T cell repertoires in COVID-19. Study information: The United States, Italy and Spain supplied acute and convalescent COVID-19 samples. T cells, B-cell-depleted T cells, or PBMCs supplied cDNA or gDNA.

Losses at the gene ends were 4 bases for V and 1 base for J; bases not matched to a gene: 3. Germline assignment: CDR1 SGHNT and CDR2 YYREEE (reference sequence). The CDR3 is made up of 16 amino acids. Original analysis: Reference gene primer amplification gave nucleated cell count estimates. Here immunoSEQ multiplex PCR was the method, and the copy in TCRdb shows in-frame clones only, minus some. V, J and clone size were drawn from that table, and D and trimming were deduced from the DNA. The sample records roughly 250,000 clones, 80% to 90% being singletons. V is TRBV5-4 and J is TRBJ2-5; 14 bases are shared with TRBD2. Source material: peripheral blood. This clonotype was obtained from a man in his forties with active or convalescent COVID-19. As DNA, the CDR3 is TGTGCCAGCAGCCTAGGGACTAGCGGGGGCCAAGAGACCCAGTACTTC. It translates to CASSLGTSGGQETQYF.